Sequencing of this T cell receptor (beta chain) was carried out in a study of CD4 T cells in relation to SARS-CoV-2 and coronaviruses (dated by TCRdb to the early 2020s). Turning to the overall study: In the ViraFEST assay, PBMCs were cultured with antigen for approximately 10 days, after which TCR beta CDR3s were sequenced to identify antigen-specific clonal expansions. For other donors in the study, expansion assays were sequenced with a different, Illumina-based TCR-beta assay. Using patient-derived lymphoblastoid cell lines, the shared crossreactive spike epitopes were mapped to their HLA restriction. The Adaptive Biotechnologies TCR-sequencing kit was used for samples from a few pre-COVID donors and for the naive versus memory experiments, whereas the other data were Illumina-based. The negative reference condition was either a culture with an HIV-1 Nef peptide pool or a culture with no peptide. At the level of individual TCR clonotypes, the study measured memory CD4+ T cell crossreactivity between SARS-CoV-2 spike protein and common cold coronavirus spike proteins.

CD4+ T cells from unexposed donors were collected before the COVID-19 pandemic (2011-2018). After about 10 days of culture, CD4+ T cells were isolated with the EasySep CD4+ T cell isolation kit. Unexposed donor CD4+ T cells were tested for reactivity to SARS-CoV-2 S and N and four common cold coronavirus spike pools, as cell number allowed. Each well received 1.5 million to 2.5 million PBMCs, cultured in IMDM supplemented with roughly 5.3% human AB serum and roughly 9.5 IU/ml IL-2. Half of the culture medium was replaced with fresh IL-2-containing medium on days 3 and 7. Each peptide culture condition was generally run in triplicate replicate wells. Leukapheresis product for the unexposed donors was bought commercially. Ficoll-Paque PLUS gradient centrifugation was used to isolate PBMCs from either whole blood or leukapheresis product. PBMCs were either used fresh in the expansion assay or cryopreserved at -140 degrees C. The QIAamp Micro DNA Kit was used to extract genomic DNA from the CD4+ T cells.

Study-wide findings and limitations: Crossreactivity analysis centred on spike protein, so crossreactivity against other viral proteins was not assessed. Pre-pandemic and post-infection samples were not both contributed by any donor, so tracing of the source of pre-existing responses was limited. Crossreactive clones showed significantly weaker SARS-CoV-2-driven expansion than monoreactive clones, consistent with antigenic imprinting. The study was constrained by small numbers of patients and of tested TCRs. Roughly 64% of donors had memory CD4+ clonotypes that crossrecognized SARS-CoV-2 and at least one common cold coronavirus spike.

Library construction relied on the immunoSEQ multiplex PCR assay. As for the original processing: During preprocessing, nonproductive sequences were discarded, as were any CDR3s that did not begin with C, did not end with F or W, or were shorter than 7 amino acids. The MANAFEST web app identified antigen-specific clonotypes based on expansion compared with the reference and other culture wells. A clone counted as positive if significantly expanded in 2 of 3 replicate wells versus the reference culture at FDR below 0.05. Positive clones also required significant expansion versus all other tandem wells and an odds ratio above 5. CDR3 homology was quantified as pairwise Levenshtein distance, calculated with the stringdist R package after three terminal residues were trimmed from each end. Imported from immuneACCESS, the table was reduced by TCRdb to in-frame sequences with V and J called. These copies leave out some clones; in studies compared against another copy, an unresolved V gene accounts for under half, and the cause of the remainder is not known. V and J calls and clone size are those listed in that table; D and trimming were worked out from the DNA. The sample table shows 24,000 or so clones, and approximately 80% are seen once. About a fifth of the sample goes to the ten largest clones.

Comments on this clone: The specificity of this receptor is unknown. Qualities for individual bases were not recorded, and no much larger clone is one base off.

Based on the germline V gene, the CDR1 and CDR2 sequences are LGHNA and YSLEER. The cysteine opens and the phenylalanine closes a CDR3 of 19 amino acids. Only CDR3 DNA remains: 57 bases, in frame from the first base. The trim is 2 bases for V and 2 bases for J, with a gap of 19 bases between the germline ends. The receptor was derived from a human donor in good health. Recombination linked TRBV4-3 to TRBJ2-6; the D segment cannot be called with confidence. Sequenced input: CD4+ T cells from PBMCs, cultured in vitro. The CDR3: CASSQFSRFRPAGANVLTF. The bases read TGCGCCAGCAGCCAATTCTCCAGATTCCGACCTGCTGGGGCCAACGTCCTGACTTTC.